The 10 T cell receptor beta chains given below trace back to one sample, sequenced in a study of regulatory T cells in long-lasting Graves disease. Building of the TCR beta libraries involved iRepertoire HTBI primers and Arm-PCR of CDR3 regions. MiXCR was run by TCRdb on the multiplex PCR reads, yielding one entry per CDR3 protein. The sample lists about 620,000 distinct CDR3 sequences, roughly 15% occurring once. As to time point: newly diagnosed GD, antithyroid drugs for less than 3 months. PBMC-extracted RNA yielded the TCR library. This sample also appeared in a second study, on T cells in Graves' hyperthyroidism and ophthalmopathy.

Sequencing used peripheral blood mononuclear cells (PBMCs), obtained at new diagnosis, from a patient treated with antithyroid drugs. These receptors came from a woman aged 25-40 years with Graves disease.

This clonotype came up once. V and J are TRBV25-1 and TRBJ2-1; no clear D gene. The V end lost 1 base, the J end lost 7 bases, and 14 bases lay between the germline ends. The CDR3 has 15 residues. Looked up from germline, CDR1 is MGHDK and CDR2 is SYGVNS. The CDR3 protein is CASSESGLVRNEQFF. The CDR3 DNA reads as TGTGCCAGCAGTGAATCTGGCCTGGTCAGGAATGAGCAGTTCTTC.

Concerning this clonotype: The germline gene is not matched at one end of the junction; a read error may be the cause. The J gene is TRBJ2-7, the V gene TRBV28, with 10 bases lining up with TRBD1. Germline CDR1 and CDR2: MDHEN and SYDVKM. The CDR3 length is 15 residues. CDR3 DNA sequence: TGTGCCAGCAGGCCTCGACAGGGGGCAACCTACAAGCAGTACTTC. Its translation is CASRPRQGATYKQYF.

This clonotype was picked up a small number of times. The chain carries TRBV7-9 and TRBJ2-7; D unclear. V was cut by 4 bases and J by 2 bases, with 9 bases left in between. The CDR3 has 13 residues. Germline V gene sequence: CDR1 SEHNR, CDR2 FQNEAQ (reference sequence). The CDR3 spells CASSSSQAYEQYF. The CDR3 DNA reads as TGTGCCAGCAGCTCAAGCCAGGCCTACGAGCAGTACTTC.

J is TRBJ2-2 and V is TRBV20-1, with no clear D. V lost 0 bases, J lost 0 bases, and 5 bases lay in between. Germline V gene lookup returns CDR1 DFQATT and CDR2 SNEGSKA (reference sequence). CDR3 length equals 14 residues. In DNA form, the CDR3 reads TGCAGTGCTAGAGACAGCCCGAACACCGGGGAGCTGTTTTTT. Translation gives CSARDSPNTGELFF.

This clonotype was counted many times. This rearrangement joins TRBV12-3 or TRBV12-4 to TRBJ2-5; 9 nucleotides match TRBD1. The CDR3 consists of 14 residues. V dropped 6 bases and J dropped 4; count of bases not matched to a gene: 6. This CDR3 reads CASSPRTGAETQYF. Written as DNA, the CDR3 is TGTGCCAGCAGCCCCCGGACAGGGGCAGAGACCCAGTACTTC.

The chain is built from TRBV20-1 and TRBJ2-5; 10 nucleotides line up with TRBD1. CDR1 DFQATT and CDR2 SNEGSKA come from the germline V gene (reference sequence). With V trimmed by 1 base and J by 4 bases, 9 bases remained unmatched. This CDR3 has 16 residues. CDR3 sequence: CSARVGTGARAETQYF. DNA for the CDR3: TGCAGTGCTAGAGTGGGGACAGGGGCGCGGGCAGAGACCCAGTACTTC.

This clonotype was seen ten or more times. DNA of the CDR3: TGCAGTGCCGGGACGGGGGGTTATAATTCACCCCTCCACTTT. This encodes CSAGTGGYNSPLHF. The chain uses TRBV20-1 and TRBJ1-6; possible D gene TRBD1, 5 bases. CDR3 size: 14 residues. Looked up from germline, CDR1 is DFQATT and CDR2 is SNEGSKA (reference sequence). The germline V and J ends were trimmed by 6 bases and 4 bases, with 13 bases remaining between them.

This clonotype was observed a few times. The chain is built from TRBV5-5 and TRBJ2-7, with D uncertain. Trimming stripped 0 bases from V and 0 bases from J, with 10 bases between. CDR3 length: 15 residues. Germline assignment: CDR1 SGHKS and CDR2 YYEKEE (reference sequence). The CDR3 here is CASSLGSPYSYEQYF. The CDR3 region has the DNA TGTGCCAGCAGCTTGGGGTCACCTTACTCCTACGAGCAGTACTTC.

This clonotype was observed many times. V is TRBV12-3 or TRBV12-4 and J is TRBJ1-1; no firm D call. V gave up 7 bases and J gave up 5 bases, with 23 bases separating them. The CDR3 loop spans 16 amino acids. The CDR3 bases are TGTGCCAGCAATATAAATTGGATGCTGGATACGACTGAAGCTTTCTTT. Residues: CASNINWMLDTTEAFF.

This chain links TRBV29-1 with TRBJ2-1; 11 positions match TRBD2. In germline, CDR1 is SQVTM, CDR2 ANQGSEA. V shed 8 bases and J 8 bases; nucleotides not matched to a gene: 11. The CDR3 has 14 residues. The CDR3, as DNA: TGCAGCTCTTTTTTGTTAGCGGGAGGGGATGAGCAGTTCTTC. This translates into CSSFLLAGGDEQFF.